Presented here are 21 T cell receptor beta chains from one specimen sequenced in a study of cytotoxic CD8 clonotypes in ibrutinib-treated CLL. The data were produced by immunoSEQ multiplex PCR, yet TCRdb's version contains in-frame clones alone and is incomplete. The sample includes roughly 170,000 clones, approximately 80% of them seen just once. Sequences were derived from PBMCs, sampled after 24 months of ibrutinib treatment. These receptors originate from a human donor with chronic lymphocytic leukemia.

The genes are TRBV18 and TRBJ2-7; D call uncertain. The V and J ends lost 1 base and 6 bases respectively, with 10 bases between them. The length of the CDR3 is 13 residues. Germline V gene data show CDR1 as KGHSH and CDR2 as LQKENI. CDR3 amino acids: CASSPRPEGEQYF. The CDR3 DNA reads as TGTGCCAGCTCACCACGACCAGAAGGCGAGCAGTACTTC.

The rearrangement uses TRBV2 and TRBJ2-2; unclear D gene. The CDR3 contains 13 residues. The ends were cut back, 7 bases at V and 0 bases at J, with 6 bases in the middle. The germline gives CDR1 SNHLY, CDR2 FYNNEI. The CDR3 DNA is TGTGCCAGCACAGTCGCGAACACCGGGGAGCTGTTTTTT. Translating gives CASTVANTGELFF.

V usage is TRBV4-2 and J usage is TRBJ1-6, with D possibly matching TRBD1 (6 bases). The germline CDR1 and CDR2 sequences are LGHNA and YNFKEQ. The CDR3 is made up of 16 amino acids. V lost 0 bases and J 6 bases, leaving 12 bases between the germline ends. The chain's CDR3 is CASSQDGDKINSPLHF. The CDR3 coding sequence is TGTGCCAGCAGCCAAGATGGGGACAAAATTAATTCACCCCTCCACTTT.

The chain is built from TRBV7-9 and TRBJ1-3; possibly TRBD1 for D (5 bases). Germline-derived CDR1 and CDR2 are SEHNR and FQNEAQ (reference sequence). This CDR3 is 15 amino acids long. V was cut by 10 bases and J by 0 bases, with 16 bases left in between. This CDR3 is CAIAGGHPSGNTIYF. The CDR3 bases are TGTGCCATTGCTGGGGGTCATCCCTCTGGAAACACCATATATTTT.

The V gene is TRBV11-2, the J gene TRBJ2-6, with 7 positions matching TRBD2. The CDR3 runs 18 residues. Unmatched junction bases numbered 9, after V lost 4 bases and J lost 0 bases. Germline values: CDR1 SGHAT, CDR2 FQNNGV. CDR3 loop: CASSSGTKINSGANVLTF. In DNA form, the CDR3 reads TGTGCCAGCAGCTCCGGGACTAAGATCAACTCTGGGGCCAACGTCCTGACTTTC.

The chain combines TRBV6-1 with TRBJ2-7; 8 bases are a match to TRBD2. Germline lookup yields CDR1 MNHNS and CDR2 SASEGT. J was trimmed by 0 bases and V by 1 base; bases with no gene match: 11. The CDR3 contains 18 residues. In DNA form, the CDR3 reads TGTGCCAGCAGTGAAGGTGGGCGGGGGGTAGTTACCTCCTACGAGCAGTACTTC. This gives the protein CASSEGGRGVVTSYEQYF.

V usage is TRBV30 and J usage is TRBJ1-1; D not resolved. The CDR3 runs 14 residues. The germline CDR1 and CDR2 sequences are GTSNPN and SVGIG (reference sequence). V lost 4 bases and J lost 1, with 13 bases in between. DNA for the CDR3: TGTGCCTGGATTCATTTCGGCCGGAACACTGAAGCTTTCTTT. This codes for CAWIHFGRNTEAFF.

The chain couples TRBV5-1 to TRBJ1-6; possible D gene TRBD1, 5 bases. The germline CDR1 and CDR2 sequences are SGHRS and YFSETQ. V lost 0 bases and J 7 bases, leaving 11 bases between the germline ends. The CDR3 is 15 amino acids. The CDR3 loop is CASSLEGRGNSPLHF. The CDR3, as DNA: TGCGCCAGCAGCTTGGAGGGACGGGGGAATTCACCCCTCCACTTT.

The chain carries TRBV7-9 and TRBJ2-7; 8 bases map to TRBD1. This CDR3 spans 15 amino acids. The V gene's germline CDR1 is SEHNR and CDR2 FQNEAQ (reference sequence). V shed 4 bases and J 0 bases; nucleotides not matched to a gene: 5. The CDR3 loop reads CASSSDRGLSYEQYF. Written as DNA, the CDR3 is TGTGCCAGCAGCTCTGACAGGGGACTCTCCTACGAGCAGTACTTC.

The V gene is TRBV11-3, the J gene TRBJ1-1; unclear D gene. V shed 5 bases and J shed 3 bases, with 13 bases lying between them. The germline V gene has CDR1 SGHNT and CDR2 YENEEA. This CDR3 contains 14 residues. CDR3 loop: CASSVASGDTEAFF. CDR3 nucleotides: TGTGCCAGCAGCGTTGCGAGTGGGGACACTGAAGCTTTCTTT.

This chain connects TRBV4-2 to TRBJ2-5; 12 positions match TRBD2. This CDR3 contains 16 residues. CDR1 is LGHNA, CDR2 YNFKEQ, per germline. V was pared by 1 base and J by 5 bases, with 5 bases of the junction left unmatched. CDR3 DNA sequence: TGTGCCAGCAGCCAAGGGACTAGCGGGGTCGGGGAGACCCAGTACTTC. It translates to CASSQGTSGVGETQYF.

In DNA form, the CDR3 reads TGTGCCAGCAGCCCAGGGGCGGGAGGGCCCTCTCGCACAGATACGCAGTATTTT. Translated, it gives CASSPGAGGPSRTDTQYF. The V gene is TRBV28, the J gene TRBJ2-3, with 9 bases matching TRBD2. Germline V gene sequence: CDR1 MDHEN, CDR2 SYDVKM. V lost 6 bases, J lost 1 base, and 14 bases stayed unmatched. This CDR3 spans 18 amino acids.

V gene TRBV6-6 combines with J gene TRBJ1-5, with TRBD1 identical over 8 bases. CDR3 length: 14 residues. V trimming: 6 bases; J trimming: 4 bases; junction bases outside the gene matches: 5. CDR1 is MNHNY and CDR2 is SVGAGI in the germline V gene (reference sequence). The CDR3 bases are TGTGCCAGCAGACGGACAGGGCGGAATCAGCCCCAGCATTTT. This sequence encodes CASRRTGRNQPQHF.

This chain connects TRBV6-5 to TRBJ2-1; 14 bases line up with TRBD2. V trimming: 5 bases; J trimming: 8 bases; junction bases outside the gene matches: 2. CDR3 size: 14 residues. The germline V gene encodes CDR1 MNHEY and CDR2 SVGAGI. The CDR3 loop is CASSGLAGGDEQFF. CDR3 nucleotide sequence: TGTGCCAGCAGTGGACTAGCGGGGGGCGATGAGCAGTTCTTC.

The chain combines TRBV2 with TRBJ1-2; D remains unclear. The CDR3 is made up of 11 amino acids. Per germline, CDR1 SNHLY and CDR2 FYNNEI. Trimming removed 7 bases from V and 8 bases from J, with 11 bases in between. The CDR3 is CASNTDWGYTF. The CDR3 DNA sequence: TGTGCCAGCAATACGGACTGGGGCTACACCTTC.

This clone was picked up a small number of times. CDR3 region: CASRTGHRYEQYF. CDR3 coding DNA: TGTGCCAGCAGAACGGGACACCGCTACGAGCAGTACTTC. The chain is built from TRBV6-5 and TRBJ2-7; tentatively, D is TRBD1 (6 bases). CDR1 is MNHEY and CDR2 is SVGAGI in the germline V gene. With 6 bases removed from V and 3 bases from J, the gap between germline ends came to 12 bases. This CDR3 is 13 amino acids long.

Concerning this clone: The CDR3 end shows no conserved phenylalanine or tryptophan, and so a read error is likely. The DNA is omitted, as the CDR3 cannot be located on it reliably, and the CDR3 follows TCRdb's listing. The chain has TRBV28 and TRBJ2-7; the table's D gene call, TRBD2, was not cross checked with the DNA. The CDR3 is 12 amino acids in total, end residues counted. The germline gives CDR1 MDHEN, CDR2 SYDVKM. The CDR3 loop is CASSSSLGLAEI.

The chain uses TRBV11-3 and TRBJ2-5, with TRBD1 identical over 12 bases. V lost 1 base and J lost 4; bases outside the gene matches: 7. The germline V gene has CDR1 SGHNT and CDR2 YENEEA. The CDR3 consists of 17 residues. CDR3 bases: TGTGCCAGCAGCTTAGGGGTAGGGACAGGGGGCCGAGAGACCCAGTACTTC. Translating it yields CASSLGVGTGGRETQYF.

This chain joins TRBV4-1 and TRBJ1-1; possible D gene TRBD1, 5 bases. Germline loops: CDR1 MGHRA, CDR2 YSYEKL. This CDR3 region has 17 residues. V lost 3 bases to trimming and J lost 0 bases, with 17 bases between them. CDR3 in amino acids: CASSHSVGGRLNTEAFF. The CDR3 nucleotides are TGCGCCAGCAGCCATTCGGTTGGGGGTAGACTGAACACTGAAGCTTTCTTT.

The chain uses TRBV4-1 and TRBJ2-7; TRBD2 aligns across 8 bases. CDR1 and CDR2 from the germline V gene are MGHRA and YSYEKL. Trimming took 4 bases from V and 6 from J; bases not matched to a gene: 8. This CDR3 region has 14 residues. The CDR3 sequence: CASSLGLDKGEQYF. The CDR3 region has the DNA TGCGCCAGCAGCCTGGGACTAGATAAGGGCGAGCAGTACTTC.

The J gene is TRBJ2-1, the V gene TRBV9; D could derive from TRBD1 or TRBD2 (5 bases each). This CDR3 has 15 residues. The V gene's germline CDR1 is SGDLS and CDR2 YYNGEE. The ends were cut back, 4 bases at V and 7 bases at J, with 18 bases in the middle. The CDR3 here is CASSLRDVGLNEQFF. CDR3 in DNA: TGTGCCAGCAGCTTACGGGACGTAGGTCTTAATGAGCAGTTCTTC.